This TCR beta chain was captured by sequencing in a study of cytomegalovirus exposure and HLA in healthy donors. Details on this clone: As yet, its antigen is unknown.

Regarding donors, all were healthy bone marrow donors. Use of 60 Vbeta and 13 Jbeta primers characterized the PCR. The protocol was immunoSEQ multiplex PCR, while the TCRdb copy is restricted to in-frame clones and leaves out a portion. The sample records 170,000 or so clones, 80% being singletons. Germline CDR1 and CDR2: MNHEY and SVGAGI. The CDR3 contains 14 residues. V lost 5 bases to trimming and J lost 4 bases; unmatched junction nucleotides: 7. Study outcomes and limitations: Immune exposure data for these donors was limited to CMV serostatus. The CMV antigen specificity of a few CMV-associated chains was confirmed through in vitro analysis. Further analysis was carried out later, and it showed several of the most significant clusters appearing linked to common viral pathogens.

The sequencing sample was made of PBMCs. The chain combines TRBV6-5 with TRBJ2-7; 8 nucleotides match TRBD1. The source of this sequence is a woman in her forties or fifties in good health and CMV-seropositive. The CDR3: CASSTQGAGYEQYF. The CDR3 DNA is TGTGCCAGCAGTACGCAGGGGGCAGGTTACGAGCAGTACTTC.